These 22 T cell receptor beta chains came from one sample sequenced in a study of response to subunit inactivated influenza vaccine. Using its own MiXCR run on the RT-PCR reads, TCRdb lists one record per CDR3 protein. This table has 430,000 or so distinct CDR3 sequences, 11% appearing once. Sequenced here: PBMCs from blood, sampled roughly 46 days after vaccination. These receptors all stem from a man aged 50-60 years who received an inactivated influenza vaccine.

This clonotype was counted ten times or more. The chain has TRBV20-1 and TRBJ1-1; unclear D gene. Germline CDR1 and CDR2: DFQATT and SNEGSKA (reference sequence). This CDR3 spans 13 amino acids. Trimming left V 6 bases short and J 0 bases short, with 11 bases between. CDR3 DNA sequence: TGCAGTGCCACGACGGAAATGAACACTGAAGCTTTCTTT. Amino acid sequence: CSATTEMNTEAFF.

The V and J genes are TRBV20-1 and TRBJ1-4; 8 bases map to TRBD1. CDR1 is DFQATT, CDR2 SNEGSKA, per germline (reference sequence). V was clipped by 3 bases and J by 7 bases; unmatched bases: 10. This CDR3 spans 15 amino acids. The CDR3 nucleotides read TGCAGTGCTAGGCCAGTGACAGGGGCGGGTGAAAAACTGTTTTTT. This sequence encodes CSARPVTGAGEKLFF.

The V and J genes are TRBV4-3 and TRBJ1-1, with D possibly matching TRBD1 (6 bases). Trimming took off 2 bases at V and 3 bases at J, with 10 bases between the two ends. Germline-derived CDR1 and CDR2 are LGHNA and YSLEER. CDR3 length: 14 amino acids. CDR3 bases: TGCGCCAGCAGCCAATGGAACAGGGACACTGAAGCTTTCTTT. It translates to CASSQWNRDTEAFF.

In its sample, this clonotype was seen a few times. The chain employs TRBV20-1 and TRBJ1-3; the D is unclear. CDR1 is DFQATT, CDR2 SNEGSKA, per germline (reference sequence). The ends were cut back, 0 bases at V and 3 bases at J, with 12 bases in the middle. This CDR3 contains 15 residues. In nucleotides, the CDR3 is TGCAGTGCTAGAGATCGGGTTACGTATGGAAACACCATATATTTT. It encodes CSARDRVTYGNTIYF.

This clonotype was recorded at least ten times. J is TRBJ2-2 and V is TRBV5-1; the match to TRBD1 covers 10 bases. The CDR3 spans 16 residues. The germline CDR1 and CDR2 sequences are SGHRS and YFSETQ. V dropped 3 bases and J dropped 3; count of bases not matched to a gene: 5. DNA of the CDR3: TGCGCCAGCAGCTCGATGACAGGGGGCCACACCGGGGAGCTGTTTTTT. Its translation is CASSSMTGGHTGELFF.

The table lists this clonotype with a few counts. The chain employs TRBV7-8 and TRBJ2-5, with D perhaps matching TRBD2 (5 bases). Trimming cost V 1 base and J 3 bases, with 15 bases left between them. Germline V gene sequence: CDR1 SGHVS, CDR2 FQNEAQ. This CDR3 has 16 residues. The chain's CDR3 is CASSLVLGWGEETQYF. The CDR3, as DNA: TGTGCCAGCAGCTTAGTCTTGGGGTGGGGAGAAGAGACCCAGTACTTC.

As regards this clonotype: A much larger clone is a single base away; this may be a read error. The chain employs TRBV6-5 and TRBJ2-3, with 7 bases that match TRBD2. J lost 5 bases, V lost 4 bases, and 12 bases had no gene match. The CDR3 totals 16 residues. Germline V CDR1 and CDR2: MNHEY, SVGAGI. CDR3 coding DNA: TGTGCCAGCAGTTGTCTCGGGGGAGGGCCCGTAGATACGCAGTATTTT. This gives the protein CASSCLGGGPVDTQYF.

This clonotype was counted a few times. The genes are TRBV4-1 and TRBJ2-5; D uncertain. Between the trimmed V and J ends, which lost 2 bases and 0 bases, there was a span of 4 bases. The CDR3 has 13 amino acids. Germline values: CDR1 MGHRA, CDR2 YSYEKL. The CDR3 sequence is CASSQINQETQYF. CDR3 sequence (DNA): TGCGCCAGCAGCCAAATAAACCAAGAGACCCAGTACTTC.

Note on this clonotype: Germline is not matched at one junction end, which may reflect a read error. The chain uses TRBV5-1 and TRBJ2-3, with TRBD2 matching 12 bases. The germline V gene encodes CDR1 SGHRS and CDR2 YFSETQ. This CDR3 comprises 18 residues. The CDR3: CASSLATTSGRSTYTQYF. As DNA, the CDR3 is TGCGCCAGCAGCTTGGCTACGACTAGCGGGAGAAGCACATATACGCAGTATTTT.

This clonotype was recorded a few times. This chain links TRBV5-5 with TRBJ2-7; D is possibly TRBD2 (6 bases). The germline V gene encodes CDR1 SGHKS and CDR2 YYEKEE (reference sequence). The CDR3 is 15 amino acids. Trimming took 4 bases from V and 0 from J, leaving 14 bases between them. CDR3 sequence reads: CASSLGGISSYEQYF. For the CDR3, the DNA is TGTGCCAGCAGCCTGGGGGGAATCAGCTCCTACGAGCAGTACTTC.

This chain connects TRBV10-3 to TRBJ2-1, with D possibly matching TRBD2 (5 bases). In germline, CDR1 is ENHRY, CDR2 SYGVKD. This CDR3 comprises 16 residues. Trimming removed 0 bases at V and 5 bases at J, with 14 bases between. The CDR3 region is CAISESGLAPNNEQFF. DNA for the CDR3: TGTGCCATCAGTGAGTCTGGGCTAGCCCCCAACAATGAGCAGTTCTTC.

On this clonotype: A single base separates this from a much larger clone, so it may be a read error. The J gene is TRBJ2-4, the V gene TRBV29-1; TRBD2 is a possible D gene (5 bases). Germline CDR1 SQVTM, CDR2 ANQGSEA. CDR3 size: 14 residues. The CDR3 DNA is TGCAGCGTTGTGCCCAACCTAGCCAAAAACGTTCAGTACTTC. Amino acid sequence: CSVVPNLAKNVQYF.

The V call is TRBV15, the J call TRBJ1-2; 7 bases match TRBD1. CDR1 is LNHNV, CDR2 YYDKDF, per germline (reference sequence). Trimming at V came to 0 bases and at J to 2 bases, leaving 12 bases not matched to a gene. This CDR3 contains 18 residues. CDR3 bases: TGTGCCACCAGCAGAGAGTTATGGGGCCAGGGGGAGAACTATGGCTACACCTTC. Translation: CATSRELWGQGENYGYTF.

The sample holds a few counts of this clonotype. The chain joins TRBV7-9 to TRBJ2-7; maybe TRBD1 (6 bases). Between the trimmed V and J ends, which lost 8 bases and 6 bases, there was a span of 14 bases. The germline gives CDR1 SEHNR, CDR2 FQNEAQ (reference sequence). The CDR3 runs to 12 residues. CDR3 in amino acids: CASGGRGTEQYF. Written as DNA, the CDR3 is TGTGCCAGCGGGGGCAGGGGAACCGAGCAGTACTTC. Combining the CDR3 with reference TRBV7-9 and TRBJ2-7 gives the whole variable domain DTGVSQNPRHKITKRGQNVTFRCDPISEHNRLYWYRQTLGQGPEFLTYFQNEAQLEKSRLLSDRFSAERPKGSFSTLEIQRTEQGDSAMYLCASGGRGTEQYFGPGTRLTVT.

This clonotype was detected many times. The rearrangement joins TRBV7-8 to TRBJ2-1, with 11 bases aligning to TRBD2. The CDR3 sequence is 17 residues long. With V trimmed by 2 bases and J by 2 bases, 5 bases remained unmatched. Germline loops: CDR1 SGHVS, CDR2 FQNEAQ. The CDR3 loop reads CASSLRVAGGAYNEQFF. Written as DNA, the CDR3 is TGTGCCAGCAGCTTAAGGGTAGCGGGAGGGGCCTACAATGAGCAGTTCTTC.

The table lists this clonotype with many counts. The chain carries TRBV4-2 and TRBJ2-1; 8 nucleotides align to TRBD2. V lost 0 bases, J lost 7 bases, and 5 bases stayed unmatched. The germline CDR1 and CDR2 sequences are LGHNA and YNFKEQ. The CDR3 extends over 15 amino acids. CDR3 region: CASSQEPTSANEQFF. CDR3 sequence (DNA): TGTGCCAGCAGCCAAGAGCCGACTAGCGCAAATGAGCAGTTCTTC.

This clonotype has a handful of counts. The chain carries TRBV7-9 and TRBJ1-2; D possibly corresponds to TRBD1 (6 bases). V lost 1 base and J 2 bases, leaving 11 bases between the germline ends. In germline, CDR1 is SEHNR, CDR2 FQNEAQ (reference sequence). This CDR3 comprises 15 residues. CDR3 coding DNA: TGTGCCAGCAGCTTAGTTGGACAGAAGAACTATGGCTACACCTTC. It codes for CASSLVGQKNYGYTF.

This clonotype turned up a few times. The CDR3 region has the DNA TGTGCCAGCAGGATAGCTAGCGCCTACGAGCAGTACTTC. Encoded protein: CASRIASAYEQYF. The rearrangement uses TRBV28 and TRBJ2-7; possible D gene TRBD2, 6 bases. The CDR3 consists of 13 residues. V was pared by 6 bases and J by 2 bases, with 11 bases between. The V gene's germline CDR1 is MDHEN and CDR2 SYDVKM.

The V call is TRBV6-1, the J call TRBJ1-2; 7 nucleotides line up with TRBD1. Germline V lookup: CDR1 MNHNS, CDR2 SASEGT. J lost 7 bases, V lost 7 bases, and 12 bases had no gene match. The CDR3 spans 14 residues. In DNA form, the CDR3 reads TGTGCCAGCAACAGGGGCGGCGGGGTGGGTGGCTACACCTTC. This gives the protein CASNRGGGVGGYTF.

The J gene is TRBJ2-7, the V gene TRBV5-1, with 11 bases aligning to TRBD1. The CDR3 has 15 amino acids. The J segment lost 6 bases and the V segment lost 3 bases, leaving 8 bases of the junction unmatched. Germline loops: CDR1 SGHRS, CDR2 YFSETQ. CDR3 sequence: CASSSLAGQGGEQYF. CDR3 DNA sequence: TGCGCCAGCAGCTCCCTCGCGGGACAGGGGGGCGAGCAGTACTTC.

This clonotype has at least ten counts. This sequence joins TRBV4-1 and TRBJ2-1; 7 nucleotides agree with TRBD2. The CDR3 totals 15 residues. Per the germline V gene, CDR1 is MGHRA and CDR2 is YSYEKL. After removal of 3 bases from V and 0 bases from J, the junction contained 2 bases not matched to a gene. This CDR3 is CASSQVAGSYNEQFF. CDR3 DNA sequence: TGCGCCAGCAGCCAGGTAGCGGGCTCCTACAATGAGCAGTTCTTC.

This clonotype was picked up one time. The chain uses TRBV10-3 and TRBJ2-2; 9 nucleotides agree with TRBD2. Germline CDR1 reads ENHRY; CDR2 reads SYGVKD. CDR3 size: 19 residues. V shed 3 bases, J shed 6 bases, and the junction held 17 bases outside the gene matches. DNA of the CDR3: TGTGCCATCAGTGACAATCCGGGACTAGCCTCGTTTCCTTCCGGGGAGCTGTTTTTT. It translates to CAISDNPGLASFPSGELFF.